This TCR beta chain was recorded in a study of blood T cell repertoires in COVID-19. Turning to the study itself: Collection of acute and convalescent COVID-19 samples took place in the United States, Italy and Spain.

The assay was immunoSEQ multiplex PCR, and TCRdb's table has in-frame clones only and misses some. The sample includes roughly 26,000 clones, 80% to 90% of them seen just once. With respect to this clone: The same CDR3 can be traced to other DNA sequences in this sample.

There are 15 residues in the CDR3. V trimming: 4 bases; J trimming: 4 bases; junction bases outside the gene matches: 6. Germline lookup yields CDR1 SGHTA and CDR2 FQGNSA. Sequenced material: peripheral blood. The receptor's source is a man aged 70-80 years with acute or convalescent COVID-19. V is TRBV7-2 and J is TRBJ2-1, with 8 positions matching TRBD2. CDR3 coding DNA: TGTGCCAGCAGCTCCCTAGCGGGCTCTTACAATGAGCAGTTCTTC. This translates into CASSSLAGSYNEQFF.